The clone carrying this T cell receptor beta chain turned up a few times. The CDR3 consists of 16 residues. Germline V gene data show CDR1 as LGHNA and CDR2 as YNFKEQ. V shed 0 bases and J 1 base; nucleotides not matched to a gene: 1. The sample originates from a study of T-cell reconstitution after alpha-beta-depleted transplantation in children. For TCRbeta, the library was prepared with unique molecular identifiers. TCRdb reprocessed the PCR reads with MiXCR, giving one entry per CDR3 protein. Of around 370,000 distinct CDR3 sequences listed, under 13% are singletons. This TCR was recovered from a human donor who donated a stem cell graft to a child with acute lymphoblastic leukemia. The chain has TRBV4-2 and TRBJ2-3; 10 bases match TRBD2. This sample comprised PBMCs from the stem cell graft donor, obtained from the stem cell graft. In DNA, the CDR3 is TGTGCCAGCAGCCAAGAAGGGACTAGCGGCACAGATACGCAGTATTTT. Its protein product is CASSQEGTSGTDTQYF.